This record concerns one T cell receptor beta chain sequence. Its target is unknown. Germline V gene data show CDR1 as SGDLS and CDR2 as YYNGEE. With V trimmed by 2 bases and J by 7 bases, 12 bases remained unmatched. The CDR3 has 15 amino acids. This sample was taken from a study of post-analysis software for immune sequencing data. Across the study: Several disease courses (relapsing-remitting, secondary progressive and progressive-relapsing) of multiple sclerosis were included. Findings and limits, study-wide: A significant reduction in normalized Chao1 diversity was observed in multiple sclerosis patients versus controls. By F measure, strong co-clustering occurred among samples prepared in the same batch. Patients had higher frequencies than controls of about five TRBV segments, including TRBV5-6, TRBV5-1 and TRBV20-1.

Prepared TCR beta cDNA libraries contained unique molecular identifiers. Between roughly 0.95 and 10 million T cells gave rise to some 470,000 cDNA molecules. TCRdb re-called the PCR reads with MiXCR, one entry per CDR3 protein. The repertoire consists of about 460,000 distinct CDR3 sequences, with roughly 46% occurring once and the leading ten covering 9% to 14%. Sequenced sample: blood. The TCR was taken from a girl aged 10 to 17 with multiple sclerosis. V is TRBV9 and J is TRBJ2-7, with 7 bases fitting TRBD2. CDR3: CASSVQDIAGGEQYF. CDR3 nucleotide sequence: TGTGCCAGCAGCGTTCAGGACATCGCCGGGGGGGAGCAGTACTTC.